This entry lists 23 T cell receptor beta chains sequenced from one sample in a study of T cell changes during pregnancy in multiple sclerosis. The data were produced by immunoSEQ multiplex PCR, yet TCRdb's version contains in-frame clones alone and is incomplete. The sample carries about 84,000 clones, about 95% recorded once. The sample consisted of peripheral blood, taken in the third trimester of pregnancy. The receptors derive from a female donor with multiple sclerosis, enrolled in a pregnancy study.

This sequence joins TRBV14 and TRBJ1-1; no reliable D call. Germline CDR1 reads SGHDN; CDR2 reads FVKESK. The V end was cut by 5 bases, the J end by 6 bases, with 19 bases between. This CDR3 is built from 15 residues. CDR3 nucleotides: TGTGCCAGCAGCTTAAGCGGGCCGGGGTCGGCTGAAGCTTTCTTT. The encoded protein is CASSLSGPGSAEAFF. Using reference TRBV14 and TRBJ1-1 for the parts outside the CDR3, the full variable domain is EAGVTQFPSHSVIEKGQTVTLRCDPISGHDNLYWYRRVMGKEIKFLLHFVKESKQDESGMPNNRFLAERTGGTYSTLKVQPAELEDSGVYFCASSLSGPGSAEAFFGQGTRLTVV.

The chain recombines TRBV9 with TRBJ2-5; 10 bases are shared with TRBD2. The V segment lost 4 bases and the J segment 4 bases; nucleotides outside the gene matches: 10. The CDR3 totals 16 residues. Germline V gene data show CDR1 as SGDLS and CDR2 as YYNGEE. The CDR3 DNA reads TGTGCCAGCAGCCTGAGAAGCGGGGGGGCCGGAGAGACCCAGTACTTC. Translated, it gives CASSLRSGGAGETQYF. Supplemented by reference TRBV9 and TRBJ2-5, the full variable domain reads DSGVTQTPKHLITATGQRVTLRCSPRSGDLSVYWYQQSLDQGLQFLIQYYNGEERAKGNILERFSAQQFPDLHSELNLSSLELGDSALYFCASSLRSGGAGETQYFGPGTRLLVL.

The rearrangement joins TRBV6-1 to TRBJ2-7; a possible D gene is TRBD1 (5 bases). In germline, CDR1 is MNHNS, CDR2 SASEGT. Trimming shortened V by 7 bases and J by 4 bases, and 14 bases separated the two germline ends. The CDR3 is 13 amino acids. As DNA, the CDR3 is TGTGCCAGCAAAGGCAGGGCTAGGTACGAGCAGTACTTC. It translates to CASKGRARYEQYF.

The chain couples TRBV7-3 to TRBJ2-1; 12 nucleotides match TRBD1. The J segment lost 9 bases and the V segment lost 0 bases, leaving 3 bases of the junction unmatched. CDR1 and CDR2 (germline): SGHTA, FQGTGA. The CDR3 extends over 15 amino acids. The DNA of the CDR3 is TGTGCCAGCAGCTTAACGGGACAGGGGGCCGGTGAGCAGTTCTTC. Protein product: CASSLTGQGAGEQFF. The whole variable domain, remainder taken from reference TRBV7-3 and TRBJ2-1, is GAGVSQTPSNKVTEKGKYVELRCDPISGHTALYWYRQSLGQGPEFLIYFQGTGAADDSGLPNDRFFAVRPEGSVSTLKIQRTERGDSAVYLCASSLTGQGAGEQFFGPGTRLTVL.

The V and J genes are TRBV6-5 and TRBJ1-2, with no clear D. In germline, CDR1 is MNHEY, CDR2 SVGAGI. V shed 0 bases and J shed 9 bases, with 11 bases lying between them. The length of the CDR3 is 13 residues. The CDR3 DNA reads TGTGCCAGCAGTTACTCGACTGAACTTAGCTACACCTTC. Translation gives CASSYSTELSYTF.

This sequence joins TRBV6-1 and TRBJ1-4, with D perhaps TRBD1 (5 bases). The CDR3 is 20 amino acids. V gave up 2 bases and J gave up 0 bases, with 22 bases separating them. The germline V gene has CDR1 MNHNS and CDR2 SASEGT. The CDR3 protein is CASSENRGGGPWATNEKLFF. For the CDR3, the DNA is TGTGCCAGCAGTGAAAACCGGGGCGGGGGACCCTGGGCAACTAATGAAAAACTGTTTTTT.

The genes are TRBV20-1 and TRBJ1-2; D is ambiguous. With 0 bases removed from V and 10 bases from J, the gap between germline ends came to 9 bases. Germline V gives CDR1 DFQATT, CDR2 SNEGSKA (reference sequence). The CDR3 is 11 residues long. The CDR3 DNA sequence: TGCAGTGCTAGAGAGTACAGACACTACACCTTC. Translation: CSAREYRHYTF.

The rearrangement uses TRBV29-1 and TRBJ2-7, with D maybe TRBD1 (6 bases). Germline V gene sequence: CDR1 SQVTM, CDR2 ANQGSEA. V lost 3 bases, J lost 5 bases, and 14 bases lay in between. CDR3 length: 13 residues. CDR3 DNA: TGCAGCGTTGAGTCACAGGGTGTGAACGAGCAGTACTTC. Translation: CSVESQGVNEQYF.

The rearrangement joins TRBV2 to TRBJ2-7, with D unclear. V lost 6 bases and J 9 bases, leaving 12 bases between the germline ends. The germline CDR1 and CDR2 sequences are SNHLY and FYNNEI. This CDR3 has 11 residues. CDR3 region: CASRASIWQYF. For the CDR3, the DNA is TGTGCCAGCAGGGCATCAATTTGGCAGTACTTC.

This chain uses TRBV7-3 with TRBJ2-1; D gene uncertain. Germline V lookup: CDR1 SGHTA, CDR2 FQGTGA. The CDR3 totals 14 residues. Trimming shortened V by 4 bases and J by 8 bases, and 15 bases separated the two germline ends. Written as DNA, the CDR3 is TGTGCCAGCAGCTCCCTCGATGGCCTTGATGAGCAGTTCTTC. Protein product: CASSSLDGLDEQFF.

J is TRBJ2-1 and V is TRBV29-1; TRBD1 aligns across 12 bases. This CDR3 contains 18 residues. V was pared by 5 bases and J by 2 bases, with 13 bases of the junction left unmatched. Per germline, CDR1 SQVTM and CDR2 ANQGSEA. CDR3 bases: TGCAGCGTTCTGCTTACAGGTTGGGACAGGGGGCCCTACAATGAGCAGTTCTTC. It encodes CSVLLTGWDRGPYNEQFF.

The chain has TRBV30 and TRBJ2-7; 8 positions match TRBD2. J lost 0 bases, V lost 3 bases, and 1 base had no gene match. CDR1 is GTSNPN, CDR2 SVGIG, per germline (reference sequence). The CDR3 runs to 13 residues. The CDR3 is CAWSGGASYEQYF. The DNA of the CDR3 is TGTGCCTGGAGCGGGGGGGCCTCCTACGAGCAGTACTTC.

This rearrangement joins TRBV27 to TRBJ2-2; weak D call: TRBD1 (5 bases). V lost 6 bases and J 1 base, leaving 9 bases between the germline ends. This CDR3 comprises 14 residues. Germline V gives CDR1 MNHEY, CDR2 SMNVEV (reference sequence). The CDR3 DNA follows: TGTGCCAGCAGATATCAGGGGAACACCGGGGAGCTGTTTTTT. As protein: CASRYQGNTGELFF.

This clone was observed a single time. The genes are TRBV5-6 and TRBJ2-1; 10 bases agree with TRBD2. Germline-derived CDR1 and CDR2 are SGHDT and YYEEEE. V shed 4 bases, J shed 9 bases, and the junction held 13 bases outside the gene matches. The CDR3 is 16 residues long. The CDR3 reads CASSPLGPLAGSEQFF. CDR3 nucleotides: TGTGCCAGCAGCCCACTAGGACCACTAGCGGGGTCTGAGCAGTTCTTC.

This sequence joins TRBV6-6 and TRBJ1-5; D might be TRBD1 (5 bases). Deletions cut 11 bases from V and 0 bases from J, with 8 bases between. Per germline, CDR1 MNHNY and CDR2 SVGAGI (reference sequence). The CDR3 loop spans 12 amino acids. The CDR3: CAGGISNQPQHF. CDR3 nucleotides: TGTGCCGGGGGGATTAGCAATCAGCCCCAGCATTTT.

The chain couples TRBV2 to TRBJ2-5, with TRBD2 as a possible D gene (6 bases). This CDR3 is built from 14 residues. Per the germline V gene, CDR1 is SNHLY and CDR2 is FYNNEI. Trimming pared 7 bases from V and 2 bases from J, leaving 14 bases between. The CDR3 loop reads CASKEAAGQETQYF. In DNA form, the CDR3 reads TGTGCCAGCAAGGAGGCGGCGGGACAAGAGACCCAGTACTTC.

This clone appeared a single time. The chain employs TRBV4-1 and TRBJ1-2; tentative D call: TRBD1 (6 bases). V lost 0 bases, J lost 8 bases, and 22 bases lay in between. This CDR3 comprises 17 residues. In germline, CDR1 is MGHRA, CDR2 YSYEKL. The CDR3 bases are TGCGCCAGCAGCCAAGATATCGGACAGCCGAACTCTTGGGGCTACACCTTC. Translating gives CASSQDIGQPNSWGYTF.

This chain links TRBV6-5 with TRBJ1-5, with no clear D. This CDR3 contains 14 residues. Germline CDR1 and CDR2: MNHEY and SVGAGI. V lost 6 bases to trimming and J lost 2 bases, with 11 bases between them. The CDR3 region is CASRYPVGNQPQHF. The CDR3, as DNA: TGTGCCAGCAGGTATCCAGTGGGCAATCAGCCCCAGCATTTT.

The chain has TRBV9 and TRBJ2-1; 10 nucleotides align to TRBD1. V was pared by 0 bases and J by 6 bases, with 9 bases of the junction left unmatched. The CDR3 consists of 17 residues. Germline V gene data show CDR1 as SGDLS and CDR2 as YYNGEE. This CDR3 is CASSVALGTGDANEQFF. The CDR3 DNA reads as TGTGCCAGCAGCGTAGCTCTAGGGACAGGGGATGCCAATGAGCAGTTCTTC.

The J gene is TRBJ1-2, the V gene TRBV19; D uncertain. Germline lookup yields CDR1 LNHDA and CDR2 SQIVND (reference sequence). The length of the CDR3 is 12 residues. Trimming stripped 8 bases from V and 3 bases from J, with 10 bases between. The CDR3 DNA reads TGTGCCAGTGGGAGGTGGGACTATGGCTACACCTTC. This translates into CASGRWDYGYTF.

The chain has TRBV30 and TRBJ1-2; tentatively, D is TRBD1 (6 bases). The CDR3 length is 13 residues. CDR1 is GTSNPN, CDR2 SVGIG, per germline (reference sequence). Between the trimmed V and J ends, which lost 5 bases and 8 bases, there was a span of 18 bases. DNA for the CDR3: TGTGCCTGGGAATACGGGACAATCGACGGCTACACCTTC. Its protein product is CAWEYGTIDGYTF.

The chain carries TRBV20-1 and TRBJ2-1; D is ambiguous. Looked up from germline, CDR1 is DFQATT and CDR2 is SNEGSKA (reference sequence). CDR3 length: 11 residues. Trimming removed 3 bases from V and 7 bases from J, with 7 bases in between. The CDR3 DNA follows: TGCAGTGCTAGGCCGGTGAATGAGCAGTTCTTC. The encoded protein is CSARPVNEQFF.

This chain links TRBV9 with TRBJ2-5; D perhaps matches TRBD2 (5 bases). The V gene lost 5 bases and the J gene lost 5 bases, with 10 bases spanning the gap. The CDR3 has 12 residues. Germline V gene data show CDR1 as SGDLS and CDR2 as YYNGEE. The CDR3 nucleotides read TGTGCCAGCAGTCCCTCGGGGGAGACCCAGTACTTC. Its protein product is CASSPSGETQYF.